This TCR beta chain was obtained from a study of T cells in Graves' hyperthyroidism and ophthalmopathy. On the study more broadly: Peripheral blood was acquired at first diagnosis, ahead of any therapy whatsoever. Study results and caveats: From stable hyperthyroidism, ophthalmopathy was separated by a 13 V-J model.

With regard to this clonotype: The antigen is not known.

TCR beta CDR3 sequences were amplified from RNA transcripts. When the TCR CDR3 underwent first-round RT-PCR, the HTBI primer set was used. Via MiXCR, TCRdb re-called the multiplex PCR reads, giving one row per CDR3 protein. The sample carries hundreds of thousands of distinct CDR3 sequences, approximately 15% recorded once. The source material was blood. This receptor was obtained from a woman between 18 and 29 years old with Graves' hyperthyroidism.

CDR3 amino acids: CASSFGRLADTGELFF. As DNA, the CDR3 is TGTGCCAGCAGTTTCGGTCGCCTAGCGGACACCGGGGAGCTGTTTTTT. V usage is TRBV12-3 or TRBV12-4 and J usage is TRBJ2-2; 7 bases align to TRBD2. The V and J ends lost 3 bases and 3 bases, in that order; junction bases with no gene match: 7. The CDR3 consists of 16 residues.